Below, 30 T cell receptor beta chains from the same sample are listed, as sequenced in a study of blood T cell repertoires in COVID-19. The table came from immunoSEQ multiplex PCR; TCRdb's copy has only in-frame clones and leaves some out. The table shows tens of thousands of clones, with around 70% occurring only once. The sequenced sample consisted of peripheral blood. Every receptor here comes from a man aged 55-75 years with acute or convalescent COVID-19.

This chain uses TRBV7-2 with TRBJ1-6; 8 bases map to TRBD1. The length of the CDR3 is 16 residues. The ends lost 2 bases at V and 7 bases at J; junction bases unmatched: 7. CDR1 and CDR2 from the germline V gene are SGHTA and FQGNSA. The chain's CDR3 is CASSLTRGLGNSPLHF. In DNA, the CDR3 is TGTGCCAGCAGCTTAACCAGGGGGCTAGGAAATTCACCCCTCCACTTT.

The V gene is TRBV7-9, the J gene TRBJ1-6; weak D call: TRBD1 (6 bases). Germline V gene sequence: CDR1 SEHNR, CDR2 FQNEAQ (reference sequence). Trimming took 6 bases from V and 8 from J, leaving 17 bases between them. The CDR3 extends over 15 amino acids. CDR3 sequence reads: CASRPNRAGDSPLHF. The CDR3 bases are TGTGCCAGCAGACCGAACAGGGCGGGGGATTCACCCCTCCACTTT.

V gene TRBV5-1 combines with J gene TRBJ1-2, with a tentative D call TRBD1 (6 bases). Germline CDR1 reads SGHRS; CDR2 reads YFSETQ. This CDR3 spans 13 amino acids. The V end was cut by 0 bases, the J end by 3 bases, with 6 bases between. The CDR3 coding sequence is TGCGCCAGCAGCTTGGGGGGGCACTATGGCTACACCTTC. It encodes CASSLGGHYGYTF.

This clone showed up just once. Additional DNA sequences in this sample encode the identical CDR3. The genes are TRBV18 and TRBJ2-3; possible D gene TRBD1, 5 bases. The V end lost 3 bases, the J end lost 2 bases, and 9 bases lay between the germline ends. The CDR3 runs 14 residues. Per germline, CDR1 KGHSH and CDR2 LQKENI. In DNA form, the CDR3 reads TGTGCCAGCTCACCCGCCGGACACACAGATACGCAGTATTTT. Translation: CASSPAGHTDTQYF.

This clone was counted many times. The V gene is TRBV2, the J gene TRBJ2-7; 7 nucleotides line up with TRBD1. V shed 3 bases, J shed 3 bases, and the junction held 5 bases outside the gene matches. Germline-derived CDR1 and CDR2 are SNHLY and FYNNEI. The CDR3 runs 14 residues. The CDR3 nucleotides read TGTGCCAGCAGTGACCCTAGGACAGGCTACGAGCAGTACTTC. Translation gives CASSDPRTGYEQYF.

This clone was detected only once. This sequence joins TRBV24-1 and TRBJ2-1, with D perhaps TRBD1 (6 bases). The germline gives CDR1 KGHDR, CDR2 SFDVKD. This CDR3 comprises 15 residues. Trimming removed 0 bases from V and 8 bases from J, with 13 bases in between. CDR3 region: CATSDLQHKGDEQFF. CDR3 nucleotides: TGTGCCACCAGTGATTTGCAGCACAAGGGGGATGAGCAGTTCTTC.

The CDR3 DNA reads TGTGCCAGCAGCCCCAACAGGGGAAGCAATCAGCCCCAGCATTTT. Translated, it gives CASSPNRGSNQPQHF. This chain joins TRBV7-6 and TRBJ1-5, with 7 bases matching TRBD1. Germline V gene sequence: CDR1 SGHVS, CDR2 FNYEAQ. The CDR3 covers 15 residues. J was trimmed by 1 base and V by 5 bases; bases with no gene match: 5.

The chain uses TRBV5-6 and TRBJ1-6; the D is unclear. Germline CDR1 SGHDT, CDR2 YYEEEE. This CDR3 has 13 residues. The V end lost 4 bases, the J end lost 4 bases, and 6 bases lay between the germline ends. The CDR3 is CASSGGYNSPLHF. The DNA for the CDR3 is TGTGCCAGCAGCGGAGGGTATAATTCACCCCTCCACTTT.

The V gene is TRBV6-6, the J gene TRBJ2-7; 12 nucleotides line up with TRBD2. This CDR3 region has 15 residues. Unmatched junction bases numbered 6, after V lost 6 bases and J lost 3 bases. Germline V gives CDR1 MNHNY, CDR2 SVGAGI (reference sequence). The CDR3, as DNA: TGTGCCAGCAGATCTAGCGGGGGGGGGAGCTACGAGCAGTACGTC. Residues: CASRSSGGGSYEQYV.

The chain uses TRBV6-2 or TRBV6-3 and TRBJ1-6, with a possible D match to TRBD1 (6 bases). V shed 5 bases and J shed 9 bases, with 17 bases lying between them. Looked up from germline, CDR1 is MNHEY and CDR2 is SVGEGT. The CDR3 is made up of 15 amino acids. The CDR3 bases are TGTGCCAGCAGTCGCTCCGGGACATCTATTTCACCCCTCCACTTT. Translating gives CASSRSGTSISPLHF.

DNA of the CDR3: TGCGCCAGCAGTACCCCGGGACAGGGGGCCCATGAGCAGTTCTTC. Encoded protein: CASSTPGQGAHEQFF. The V call is TRBV10-1, the J call TRBJ2-1; 12 positions match TRBD1. Trimming cost V 5 bases and J 8 bases; bases outside gene matches: 7. The CDR3 length is 15 residues. Germline CDR1 and CDR2: WNHNN and SYGVQD (reference sequence).

This CDR3 reads CASSLGGNTGELFF. As DNA, the CDR3 is TGCGCCAGCTCCCTCGGGGGGAACACCGGGGAGCTGTTTTTT. The chain employs TRBV10-1 and TRBJ2-2; D is possibly TRBD2 (6 bases). Germline V gene lookup returns CDR1 WNHNN and CDR2 SYGVQD (reference sequence). Trimming stripped 8 bases from V and 1 base from J, with 11 bases between. The CDR3 length is 14 residues.

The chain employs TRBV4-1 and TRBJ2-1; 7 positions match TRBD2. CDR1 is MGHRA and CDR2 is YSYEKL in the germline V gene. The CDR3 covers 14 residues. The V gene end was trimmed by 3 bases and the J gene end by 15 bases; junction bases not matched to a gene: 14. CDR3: CASSHLSGRPQMFF. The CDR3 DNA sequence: TGCGCCAGCAGCCACCTCTCCGGGAGGCCCCAAATGTTCTTC.

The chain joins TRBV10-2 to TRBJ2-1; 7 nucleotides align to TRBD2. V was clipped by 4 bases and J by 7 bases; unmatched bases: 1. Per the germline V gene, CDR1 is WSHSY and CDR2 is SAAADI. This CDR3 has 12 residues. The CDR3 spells CASSGGLNEQFF. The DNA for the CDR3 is TGCGCCAGCAGTGGGGGACTAAATGAGCAGTTCTTC.

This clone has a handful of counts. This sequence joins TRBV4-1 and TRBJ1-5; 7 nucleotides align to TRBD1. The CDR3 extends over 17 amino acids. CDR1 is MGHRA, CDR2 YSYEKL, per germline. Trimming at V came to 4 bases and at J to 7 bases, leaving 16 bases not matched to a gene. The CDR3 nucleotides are TGCGCCAGCAGCCGATACGACTCTGGGACAGAGGGGCAGCCCCAGCATTTT. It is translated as CASSRYDSGTEGQPQHF.

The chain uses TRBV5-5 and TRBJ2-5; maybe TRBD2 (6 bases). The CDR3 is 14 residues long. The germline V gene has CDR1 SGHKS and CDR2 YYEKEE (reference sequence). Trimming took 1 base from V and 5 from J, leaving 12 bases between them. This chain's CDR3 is CASSLIGGDETQYF. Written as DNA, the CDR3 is TGTGCCAGCAGCTTGATCGGCGGGGATGAGACCCAGTACTTC.

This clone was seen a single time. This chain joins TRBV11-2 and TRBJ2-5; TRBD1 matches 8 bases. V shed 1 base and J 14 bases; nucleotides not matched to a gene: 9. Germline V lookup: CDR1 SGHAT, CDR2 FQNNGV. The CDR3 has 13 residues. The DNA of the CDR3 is TGTGCCAGCAGCTTAGTGCGGGCAGGGGGCGTTTACTTC. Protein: CASSLVRAGGVYF.

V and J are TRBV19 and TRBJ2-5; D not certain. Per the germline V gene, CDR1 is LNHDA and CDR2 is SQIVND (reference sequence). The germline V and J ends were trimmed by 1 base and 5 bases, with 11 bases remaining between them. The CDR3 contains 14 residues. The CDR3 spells CASSIGLEKETQYF. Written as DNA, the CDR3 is TGTGCCAGTAGTATAGGGTTAGAGAAGGAGACCCAGTACTTC.

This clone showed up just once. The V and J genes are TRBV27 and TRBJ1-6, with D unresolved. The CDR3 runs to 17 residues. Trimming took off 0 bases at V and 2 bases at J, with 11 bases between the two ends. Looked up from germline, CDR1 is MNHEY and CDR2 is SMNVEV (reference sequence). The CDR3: CASSLSAGVTYNSPLHF. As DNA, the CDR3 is TGTGCCAGCAGTTTATCGGCGGGAGTCACCTATAATTCACCCCTCCACTTT.

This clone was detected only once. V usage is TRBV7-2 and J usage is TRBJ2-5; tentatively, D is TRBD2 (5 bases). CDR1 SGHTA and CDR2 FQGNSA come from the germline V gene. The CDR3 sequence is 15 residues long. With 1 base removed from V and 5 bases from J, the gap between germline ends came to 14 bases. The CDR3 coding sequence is TGTGCCAGCAGCTTAGGGAGGATAGGTCCCGAGACCCAGTACTTC. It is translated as CASSLGRIGPETQYF.

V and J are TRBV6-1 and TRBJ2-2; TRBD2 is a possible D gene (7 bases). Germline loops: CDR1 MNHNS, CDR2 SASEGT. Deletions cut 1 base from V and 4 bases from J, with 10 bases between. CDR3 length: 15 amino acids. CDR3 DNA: TGTGCCAGCAGTGAAGTGGGGGGGGCCACCGGGGAGCTGTTTTTT. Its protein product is CASSEVGGATGELFF.

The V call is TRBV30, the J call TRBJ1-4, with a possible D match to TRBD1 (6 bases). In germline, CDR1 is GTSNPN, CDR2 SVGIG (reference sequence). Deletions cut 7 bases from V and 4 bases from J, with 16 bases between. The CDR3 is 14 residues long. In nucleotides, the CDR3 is TGTGCCTATTTACTACAGGGATATAATGAAAAACTGTTTTTT. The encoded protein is CAYLLQGYNEKLFF. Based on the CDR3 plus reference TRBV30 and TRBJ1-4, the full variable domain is SQTIHQWPATLVQPVGSPLSLECTVEGTSNPNLYWYRQAAGRGLQLLFYSVGIGQISSEVPQNLSASRPQDRQFILSSKKLLLSDSGFYLCAYLLQGYNEKLFFGSGTQLSVL.

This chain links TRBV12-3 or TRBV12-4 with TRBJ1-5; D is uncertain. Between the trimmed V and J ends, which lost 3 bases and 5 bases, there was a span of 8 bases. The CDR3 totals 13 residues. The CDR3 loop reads CASSFGRHQPQHF. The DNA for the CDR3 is TGTGCCAGCAGTTTCGGGAGGCATCAGCCCCAGCATTTT.

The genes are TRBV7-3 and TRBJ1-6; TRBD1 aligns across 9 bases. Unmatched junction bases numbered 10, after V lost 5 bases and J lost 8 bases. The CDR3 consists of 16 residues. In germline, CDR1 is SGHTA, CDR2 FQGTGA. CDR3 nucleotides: TGTGCCAGCAGCCCCCACGCGGGACAGGGTGATTCACCCCTCCACTTT. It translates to CASSPHAGQGDSPLHF.

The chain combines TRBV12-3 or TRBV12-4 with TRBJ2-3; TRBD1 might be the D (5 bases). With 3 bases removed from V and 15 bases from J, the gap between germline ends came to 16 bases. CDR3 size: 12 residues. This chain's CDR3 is CASSLSIGAFYF. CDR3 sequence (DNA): TGTGCCAGCAGTTTGTCGATAGGGGCCTTCTATTTT.

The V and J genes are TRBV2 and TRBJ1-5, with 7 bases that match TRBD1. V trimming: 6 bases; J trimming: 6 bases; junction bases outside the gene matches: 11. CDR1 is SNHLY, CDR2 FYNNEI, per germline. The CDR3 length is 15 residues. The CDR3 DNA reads TGTGCCAGCAGCCGGGACAGTCATTCTGGTCAGCCCCAGCATTTT. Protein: CASSRDSHSGQPQHF.

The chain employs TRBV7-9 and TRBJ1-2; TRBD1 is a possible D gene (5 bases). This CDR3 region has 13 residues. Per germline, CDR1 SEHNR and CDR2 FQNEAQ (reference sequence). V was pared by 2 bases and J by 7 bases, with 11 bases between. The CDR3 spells CASSLIGEGGYTF. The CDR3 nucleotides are TGTGCCAGCAGCTTAATAGGGGAAGGTGGCTACACCTTC.

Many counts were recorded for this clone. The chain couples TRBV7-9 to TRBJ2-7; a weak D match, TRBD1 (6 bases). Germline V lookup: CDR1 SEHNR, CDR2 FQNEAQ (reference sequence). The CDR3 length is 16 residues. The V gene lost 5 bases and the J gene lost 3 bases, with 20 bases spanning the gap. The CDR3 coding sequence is TGTGCCAGCAGCCGCGGCCGCGCAGCAGGGGACTACGAGCAGTACTTC. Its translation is CASSRGRAAGDYEQYF.

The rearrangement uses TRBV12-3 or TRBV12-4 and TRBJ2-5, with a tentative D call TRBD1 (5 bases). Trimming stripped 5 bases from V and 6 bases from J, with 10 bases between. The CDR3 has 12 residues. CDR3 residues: CASSQGFQTQYF. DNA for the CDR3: TGTGCCAGCAGTCAGGGCTTTCAGACCCAGTACTTC.

The CDR3 here is CASSPSEGTSYGYTF. CDR3 nucleotide sequence: TGTGCCAGCAGCCCCTCGGAGGGTACCTCCTATGGCTACACCTTC. V usage is TRBV3-1 (or the pseudogene TRBV3-2) and J usage is TRBJ1-2; D gene uncertain. V was trimmed by 4 bases and J by 4 bases, leaving 16 bases between them. Germline V gives CDR1 LGHDT, CDR2 YNNKEL (reference sequence). This CDR3 is built from 15 residues.